This is a list of T cell receptor beta chains from one sample in a study of a mutant IDH1 vaccine in newly diagnosed glioma. Sequenced by immunoSEQ multiplex PCR; TCRdb stores in-frame clones only, minus some. The table records around 50,000 clones, roughly 83% of them present only once. Their cognate antigens are unknown. Source: PBMCs, taken from a glioma patient whose treatment included an IDH1 peptide vaccine. These receptors were obtained from a woman aged 25 to 39 with glioma. Some clones in this sample may be carry-over from other donors' samples. CDR3s include the opening cysteine and the closing phenylalanine or tryptophan. Fields, in order: CDR3 DNA, CDR3 protein, J gene, clone size, V gene, D gene. The D gene is left open where the match is weak. Only part of the rows carry a size: once, few, many, or a class if the clone is expanded.

cdr3_nt: TGTGCCAGTAGTATTAGGGGGAACTATGGCTACACCTTC
cdr3_aa: CASSIRGNYGYTF
j_call: TRBJ1-2
clone_size: .
v_call: TRBV19
d_call: .

cdr3_nt: TGTGCCAGCTCTTCACGGGACAGGGGTACAGATACGCAGTATTTT
cdr3_aa: CASSSRDRGTDTQYF
j_call: TRBJ2-3
clone_size: .
v_call: TRBV27
d_call: TRBD1

cdr3_nt: TGTGCCAGCAATGGGGACAGGGCTGGGGCCAACGTCCTGACTTTC
cdr3_aa: CASNGDRAGANVLTF
j_call: TRBJ2-6
clone_size: few
v_call: TRBV6-1
d_call: TRBD1

cdr3_nt: TGCGCCAGCAGTGAAGCGGGGAGCTACGAGCAGTACTTC
cdr3_aa: CASSEAGSYEQYF
j_call: TRBJ2-7
clone_size: .
v_call: TRBV4-1
d_call: TRBD2

cdr3_nt: TGTGCCAGCAGCCCGCAGGGGGGGGAGGATCAGCCCCAGCATTTT
cdr3_aa: CASSPQGGEDQPQHF
j_call: TRBJ1-5
clone_size: .
v_call: TRBV4-2
d_call: TRBD1

cdr3_nt: TGTGCCAGCAGTTATACGGTGGACAATGGCTACACCTTC
cdr3_aa: CASSYTVDNGYTF
j_call: TRBJ1-2
clone_size: .
v_call: TRBV6-5
d_call: .

cdr3_nt: TGTGCCAGCAGTTACAGCACAGATACGCAGTATTTT
cdr3_aa: CASSYSTDTQYF
j_call: TRBJ2-3
clone_size: .
v_call: TRBV2
d_call: .

cdr3_nt: TGCGCCAGCAGCCAAGAAACGGGCAGCAATCAGCCCCAGCATTTT
cdr3_aa: CASSQETGSNQPQHF
j_call: TRBJ1-5
clone_size: few
v_call: TRBV4-1
d_call: .

cdr3_nt: TGTGCCAGCAGCGTGGGGGGGAAACGCAATCAGCCCCAGCATTTT
cdr3_aa: CASSVGGKRNQPQHF
j_call: TRBJ1-5
clone_size: .
v_call: TRBV13
d_call: .

cdr3_nt: TGTGCTAGTGGTTTGGTACTCGGGGACACCGGGGAGCTGTTTTTT
cdr3_aa: CASGLVLGDTGELFF
j_call: TRBJ2-2
clone_size: .
v_call: TRBV12-5
d_call: .

cdr3_nt: TGTGCCAGCAGCTTGGGCCAAACTGAAGCTTTCTTT
cdr3_aa: CASSLGQTEAFF
j_call: TRBJ1-1
clone_size: .
v_call: TRBV5-4
d_call: .

cdr3_nt: TGTGCCAGCAGTGAACTCCGGGACAGGTCCTATGGCTACACCTTC
cdr3_aa: CASSELRDRSYGYTF
j_call: TRBJ1-2
clone_size: once
v_call: TRBV2
d_call: TRBD1

cdr3_nt: TGTGCCAGCAGTGAAGAGGGGTACTACGAGCAGTACTTC
cdr3_aa: CASSEEGYYEQYF
j_call: TRBJ2-7
clone_size: .
v_call: TRBV27
d_call: .